This T cell receptor beta chain is from a study of blood T cell repertoires in COVID-19. Overall study context: T cells, B-cell-depleted T cells, or PBMCs supplied cDNA or gDNA.

As processed by the authors: Estimation of nucleated cell counts was performed using reference gene primer amplification. Some clones are missing from TCRdb's copy, which holds only in-frame ones; the method was immunoSEQ multiplex PCR. That table gives V, J and clone size, and the DNA gave D and trimming. Here the sample spans 150,000 to 200,000 clones, around four fifths being singletons. Comment on this clone: Relative to the germline gene, one junction end is altered; a read error may explain this.

Participants were aged 18 to 89 years from roughly 25 US areas. Participants were placed into cohorts based on the clinical history they reported. Germline V gene data show CDR1 as SSHAT and CDR2 as FNYEAQ (reference sequence). This CDR3 has 15 amino acids. The TCR comes from a woman aged 45 to 65 in a cohort exposed to, infected with or recovered from COVID-19 (not recorded which). The V gene is TRBV7-7, the J gene TRBJ2-3; TRBD2 matches 14 bases. The sample was PBMCs or T cells enriched from blood (not recorded which). In nucleotides, the CDR3 is TGTGCTAGCAGCTCGGGACTAGCGGGAGCAGATACGCAGTATTTT. Protein: CASSSGLAGADTQYF. Supplemented by reference TRBV7-7 and TRBJ2-3, the full variable domain reads GAGVSQSPRYKVTKRGQDVTLRCDPISSHATLYWYQQALGQGPEFLTYFNYEAQPDKSGLPSDRFSAERPEGSISTLTIQRTEQRDSAMYRCASSSGLAGADTQYFGPGTRLTVL.